Listed here are 25 T cell receptor beta chains from one sample, sequenced in a study of CD8 T cells in Susac syndrome. After extraction with the RNeasy kit, about 0.45 to 1 ug of the RNA was reverse transcribed using random hexamers. From the immunoSEQ multiplex PCR reads, TCRdb called clonotypes with MiXCR, one entry per CDR3 protein. The sample has tens of thousands of distinct CDR3 sequences, 93% seen once. Sequencing was performed on CD4+ T cells from PBMCs. These receptors all stem from a human donor with Susac syndrome.

The chain links TRBV18 to TRBJ1-2, with unresolved D. The CDR3 extends over 15 amino acids. V lost 1 base and J 0 bases, leaving 9 bases between the germline ends. Germline values: CDR1 KGHSH, CDR2 LQKENI. The CDR3 nucleotides are TGTGCCAGCTCACCACGCGTAGGCTCTAACTATGGCTACACCTTC. Protein sequence: CASSPRVGSNYGYTF.

The rearrangement links TRBV21-1 to TRBJ1-1; the DNA was not compared with TRBD1, the D call given in the table. TRBV21-1 is a pseudogene locus. The CDR3 is made up of 15 amino acids. The CDR3 loop is CASSKGGLRATEAFF. As DNA, the CDR3 is TGTGCCAGCAGCAAAGGCGGACTCCGGGCCACTGAAGCTTTCTTT.

This rearrangement joins TRBV28 to TRBJ2-7; 8 nucleotides agree with TRBD1. The J segment lost 2 bases and the V segment lost 5 bases, leaving 8 bases of the junction unmatched. Germline V lookup: CDR1 MDHEN, CDR2 SYDVKM. The CDR3 is 15 amino acids. The CDR3 DNA follows: TGTGCCAGCAGTCAGTACAGGGGGTCCACCTACGAGCAGTACTTC. Translation: CASSQYRGSTYEQYF.

This clonotype has a single count. CDR3 amino acids: CSVGGRGTEAFF. The CDR3 DNA follows: TGCAGTGTTGGAGGCCGGGGGACTGAAGCTTTCTTT. The chain has TRBV20-1 and TRBJ1-1, with D possibly TRBD1 on 5 matching bases. Germline V gene lookup returns CDR1 DFQATT and CDR2 SNEGSKA (reference sequence). The CDR3 contains 12 residues. The V and J ends lost 7 bases and 5 bases respectively, with 14 bases between them.

This rearrangement joins TRBV2 to TRBJ2-5; D not resolved. In germline, CDR1 is SNHLY, CDR2 FYNNEI. The CDR3 covers 16 residues. Trimming took 6 bases from V and 2 from J, leaving 19 bases between them. The CDR3 DNA sequence: TGTGCCAGCAGATTCCGGAGAGCTAGGGAACAAGAGACCCAGTACTTC. It codes for CASRFRRAREQETQYF.

The CDR3 here is CASSLFSLTYNEQFF. The CDR3 DNA reads as TGTGCCAGCAGTTTATTTAGCCTAACCTACAATGAGCAGTTCTTC. V and J are TRBV28 and TRBJ2-1; no clear D. The CDR3 loop spans 15 amino acids. Looked up from germline, CDR1 is MDHEN and CDR2 is SYDVKM. V was pared by 1 base and J by 2 bases, with 9 bases between.

This chain uses TRBV29-1 with TRBJ1-4, with D possibly TRBD1 on 5 matching bases. Per the germline V gene, CDR1 is SQVTM and CDR2 is ANQGSEA. The CDR3 sequence is 12 residues long. The V end lost 4 bases, the J end lost 7 bases, and 10 bases lay between the germline ends. CDR3 DNA: TGCAGCGTTGGGGGGGACCCTGAAAAACTGTTTTTT. It encodes CSVGGDPEKLFF.

The rearrangement uses TRBV7-3 and TRBJ2-2, with 9 bases lining up with TRBD1. Germline V gene lookup returns CDR1 SGHTA and CDR2 FQGTGA. The CDR3 spans 15 residues. The ends lost 5 bases at V and 7 bases at J; junction bases unmatched: 8. CDR3: CASSLGQGRSGELFF. In DNA, the CDR3 is TGTGCCAGCAGCCTGGGACAGGGAAGGAGCGGGGAGCTGTTTTTT.

The chain joins TRBV28 to TRBJ2-2, with no clear D. CDR3 size: 13 residues. Per germline, CDR1 MDHEN and CDR2 SYDVKM. V dropped 7 bases and J dropped 3 bases, with 9 bases sitting between them. CDR3 nucleotides: TGTGCCAGCATCCCCTCCGACACCGGGGAGCTGTTTTTT. Protein sequence: CASIPSDTGELFF.

The genes are TRBV19 and TRBJ2-5; no clear D. Germline CDR1 is LNHDA and CDR2 is SQIVND (reference sequence). V was clipped by 5 bases and J by 3 bases, with 4 bases between them. The CDR3 spans 11 residues. The CDR3 nucleotides read TGTGCCAGTAGTGAGAAAGAGACCCAGTACTTC. The encoded protein is CASSEKETQYF.

The J gene is TRBJ2-1, the V gene TRBV19; 7 bases are a match to TRBD2. Germline V lookup: CDR1 LNHDA, CDR2 SQIVND (reference sequence). The CDR3 is made up of 16 amino acids. The junction had 5 bases not matched to a gene; V was cut back by 0 bases and J by 3 bases. CDR3 sequence reads: CASSIEASGYYNEQFF. The CDR3 coding sequence is TGTGCCAGTAGTATAGAGGCTAGCGGATACTACAATGAGCAGTTCTTC.

V is TRBV4-2 and J is TRBJ2-5; TRBD2 agrees at 12 bases. V lost 1 base to trimming and J lost 2 bases; unmatched junction nucleotides: 8. Germline assignment: CDR1 LGHNA and CDR2 YNFKEQ. CDR3 length: 18 amino acids. CDR3 loop: CASSQGETSGGNQETQYF. CDR3 nucleotide sequence: TGTGCCAGCAGCCAAGGGGAAACTAGCGGGGGGAATCAAGAGACCCAGTACTTC.

The chain recombines TRBV6-5 with TRBJ2-7; no clear D gene. The V gene's germline CDR1 is MNHEY and CDR2 SVGAGI. The CDR3 is 15 residues long. Trimming took 0 bases from V and 0 from J, leaving 9 bases between them. The CDR3 region is CASSYSRTSSYEQYF. The CDR3 nucleotides read TGTGCCAGCAGTTACTCTCGGACCAGCTCCTACGAGCAGTACTTC.

This rearrangement joins TRBV7-2 to TRBJ1-2, with D unclear. The germline CDR1 and CDR2 sequences are SGHTA and FQGNSA. Trimming removed 3 bases at V and 8 bases at J, with 16 bases between. The CDR3 covers 14 residues. The CDR3 reads CASSFYLNSEGYTF. In DNA, the CDR3 is TGTGCCAGCAGCTTTTATCTTAACTCGGAGGGCTACACCTTC.

V gene TRBV6-5 combines with J gene TRBJ2-3; TRBD1 matches at 12 bases. V shed 2 bases and J 3 bases; nucleotides not matched to a gene: 9. This CDR3 has 18 residues. CDR1 is MNHEY, CDR2 SVGAGI, per germline. CDR3 bases: TGTGCCAGCAGTTACACGGGACAGGGGGCATCTAGGACAGATACGCAGTATTTT. Protein sequence: CASSYTGQGASRTDTQYF.

The sample holds one count of this clonotype. V and J are TRBV30 and TRBJ2-6; D is ambiguous. This CDR3 comprises 17 residues. V was cut by 3 bases and J by 0 bases, with 15 bases left in between. From germline, CDR1 is GTSNPN and CDR2 SVGIG (reference sequence). The CDR3 is CAWSRLIESSGANVLTF. The CDR3 nucleotides are TGTGCCTGGAGCCGGTTGATTGAAAGCTCTGGGGCCAACGTCCTGACTTTC.

The chain recombines TRBV6-2 or TRBV6-3 with TRBJ2-1; tentative D call: TRBD2 (6 bases). This CDR3 region has 14 residues. Germline V CDR1 and CDR2: MNHEY, SVGEGT. V lost 2 bases, J lost 3 bases, and 8 bases lay in between. Here the CDR3 reads CASSYRLVYNEQFF. CDR3 sequence (DNA): TGTGCCAGCAGTTACAGACTAGTCTACAATGAGCAGTTCTTC.

This chain uses TRBV28 with TRBJ1-1; 7 nucleotides match TRBD1. J was trimmed by 0 bases and V by 5 bases; bases with no gene match: 9. The CDR3 runs 16 residues. The germline V gene encodes CDR1 MDHEN and CDR2 SYDVKM. CDR3 coding DNA: TGTGCCAGCAGTGATTCGGGACAGACCTTGAACACTGAAGCTTTCTTT. Translated: CASSDSGQTLNTEAFF.

The CDR3 loop reads CASRTGTGASPLHF. Here the CDR3 DNA reads TGTGCCAGCAGGACCGGGACAGGGGCTTCACCCCTCCACTTT. The chain couples TRBV3-1 to TRBJ1-6; 10 bases match TRBD1. The V gene end was trimmed by 6 bases and the J gene end by 9 bases; junction bases not matched to a gene: 5. The CDR3 consists of 14 residues. Germline CDR1 is LGHDT and CDR2 is YNNKEL (reference sequence).

The V gene is TRBV6-2 or TRBV6-3, the J gene TRBJ2-1, with 12 nucleotides matching TRBD2. Per the germline V gene, CDR1 is MNHEY and CDR2 is SVGEGT. J was trimmed by 7 bases and V by 0 bases; bases with no gene match: 7. This CDR3 comprises 17 residues. CDR3 DNA: TGTGCCAGCAGTTACTCCCTAGCGGGGGGGTCCGCGAATGAGCAGTTCTTC. It encodes CASSYSLAGGSANEQFF.

The chain combines TRBV7-9 with TRBJ2-1, with D hard to call. The germline CDR1 and CDR2 sequences are SEHNR and FQNEAQ (reference sequence). The V gene lost 3 bases and the J gene lost 7 bases, with 10 bases spanning the gap. CDR3 length: 13 amino acids. The CDR3 coding sequence is TGTGCCAGCAGCTTCGACGGAATTAATGAGCAGTTCTTC. Its protein is CASSFDGINEQFF.

V usage is TRBV5-4 and J usage is TRBJ1-2; D is possibly TRBD1 (5 bases). V shed 2 bases and J shed 1 base, with 12 bases lying between them. This CDR3 spans 15 amino acids. Germline V gene data show CDR1 as SGHNT and CDR2 as YYREEE (reference sequence). The DNA of the CDR3 is TGTGCCAGCAGCTTACCGGGGCTCGGTAACTATGGCTACACCTTC. Its translation: CASSLPGLGNYGYTF.

The chain links TRBV5-1 to TRBJ1-4, with 9 bases aligning to TRBD1. The CDR3 is 16 residues long. V shed 3 bases and J 7 bases; nucleotides not matched to a gene: 10. In germline, CDR1 is SGHRS, CDR2 YFSETQ. The CDR3 is CASSSTPGTGSEKLFF. The CDR3 DNA follows: TGCGCCAGCAGCTCCACCCCCGGGACAGGGAGTGAAAAACTGTTTTTT.

The chain is built from TRBV5-1 and TRBJ2-5; a possible D gene is TRBD2 (6 bases). V gave up 3 bases and J gave up 2 bases, with 14 bases separating them. CDR1 SGHRS and CDR2 YFSETQ come from the germline V gene. CDR3 length equals 15 residues. The CDR3 DNA is TGCGCCAGCAGCTGGGATTACGGGGGTCAAGAGACCCAGTACTTC. It specifies CASSWDYGGQETQYF.

DNA of the CDR3: TGTGCCAGCAGTTGGAGCAAGAGCCGCGGAAACACCATATATTTT. Protein product: CASSWSKSRGNTIYF. The chain links TRBV6-5 to TRBJ1-3; D gene unclear. V lost 4 bases to trimming and J lost 4 bases, with 14 bases between them. This CDR3 has 15 residues. Germline V CDR1 and CDR2: MNHEY, SVGAGI.